Described below is a single T cell receptor beta chain sequence and its context. Per sample, about 500 nanograms of biopsy DNA were TCRB immunosequenced. Measured with immunoSEQ multiplex PCR; TCRdb has only the in-frame clones, and not every one. Seen here are approximately 13,000 clones, about 71% observed once, and the top ten hold less than 6.5%. The data belong to a study of T cell repertoires in ileal Crohn's disease. Sequencing was performed on ileal tissue. This receptor was identified in an adult with Crohn's disease.

The CDR3 region has the DNA TGTGCCAGCAGTGACTGGGGGGCAGGTCAGCCCCAGCATTTT. It is translated as CASSDWGAGQPQHF. V usage is TRBV2 and J usage is TRBJ1-5; tentatively, D is TRBD1 (6 bases). There are 14 residues in the CDR3. V lost 3 bases, J lost 6 bases, and 12 bases lay in between. Germline CDR1 is SNHLY and CDR2 is FYNNEI.